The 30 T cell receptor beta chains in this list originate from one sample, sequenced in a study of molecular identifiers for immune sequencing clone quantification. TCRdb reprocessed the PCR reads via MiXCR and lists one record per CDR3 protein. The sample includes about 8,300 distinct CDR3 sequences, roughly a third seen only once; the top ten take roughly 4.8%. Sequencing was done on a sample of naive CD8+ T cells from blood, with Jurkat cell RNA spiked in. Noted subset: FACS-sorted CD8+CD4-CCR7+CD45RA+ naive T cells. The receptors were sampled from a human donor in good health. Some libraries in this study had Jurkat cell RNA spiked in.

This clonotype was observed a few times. This chain's CDR3 is CASSSSASGANVLTF. The CDR3, as DNA: TGTGCCAGCAGCTCTAGCGCATCCGGGGCCAACGTCCTGACTTTC. V usage is TRBV11-2 and J usage is TRBJ2-6; TRBD2 might be the D (6 bases). Germline V gene data show CDR1 as SGHAT and CDR2 as FQNNGV. V was clipped by 4 bases and J by 4 bases, with 11 bases between them. CDR3 size: 15 residues.

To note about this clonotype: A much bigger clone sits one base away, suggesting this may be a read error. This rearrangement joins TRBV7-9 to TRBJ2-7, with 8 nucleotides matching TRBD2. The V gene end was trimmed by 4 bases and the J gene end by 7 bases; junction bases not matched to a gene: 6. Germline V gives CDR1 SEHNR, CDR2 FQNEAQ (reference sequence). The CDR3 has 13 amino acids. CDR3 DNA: TGTGCCAGCAGCTCGCGGGGGGCAAGAGAGCAGTACTTC. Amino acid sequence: CASSSRGAREQYF.

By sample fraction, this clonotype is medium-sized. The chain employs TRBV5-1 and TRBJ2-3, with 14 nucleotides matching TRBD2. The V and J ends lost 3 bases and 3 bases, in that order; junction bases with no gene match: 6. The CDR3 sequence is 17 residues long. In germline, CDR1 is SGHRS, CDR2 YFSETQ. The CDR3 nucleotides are TGCGCCAGCAGCTCGGAGGGACTAGCGGGAGTAACAGATACGCAGTATTTT. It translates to CASSSEGLAGVTDTQYF.

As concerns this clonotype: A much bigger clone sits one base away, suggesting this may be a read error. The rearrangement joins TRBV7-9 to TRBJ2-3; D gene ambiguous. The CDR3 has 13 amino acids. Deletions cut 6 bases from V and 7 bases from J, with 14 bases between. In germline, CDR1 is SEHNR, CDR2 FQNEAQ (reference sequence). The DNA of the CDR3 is TGTGCCAGCAGTCCACTGGGAAGTAATACGCAGTATTTT. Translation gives CASSPLGSNTQYF.

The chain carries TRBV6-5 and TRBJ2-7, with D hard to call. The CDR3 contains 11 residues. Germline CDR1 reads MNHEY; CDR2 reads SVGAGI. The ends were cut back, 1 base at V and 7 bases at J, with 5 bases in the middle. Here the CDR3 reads CASSYFQEQYF. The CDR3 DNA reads TGTGCCAGCAGTTACTTTCAGGAGCAGTACTTC.

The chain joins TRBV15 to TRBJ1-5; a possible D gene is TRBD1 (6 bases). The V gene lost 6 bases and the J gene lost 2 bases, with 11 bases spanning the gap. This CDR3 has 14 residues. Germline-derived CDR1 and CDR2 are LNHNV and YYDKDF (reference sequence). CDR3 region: CATRGAMGNQPQHF. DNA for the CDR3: TGTGCCACCAGGGGGGCTATGGGCAATCAGCCCCAGCATTTT.

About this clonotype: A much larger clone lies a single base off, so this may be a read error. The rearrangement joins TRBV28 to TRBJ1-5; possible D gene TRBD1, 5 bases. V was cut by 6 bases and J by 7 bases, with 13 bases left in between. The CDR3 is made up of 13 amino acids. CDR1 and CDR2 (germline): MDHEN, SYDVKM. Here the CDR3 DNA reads TGTGCCAGCAGGGGAACGCGGGGCCAGCCCCAGCATTTT. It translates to CASRGTRGQPQHF.

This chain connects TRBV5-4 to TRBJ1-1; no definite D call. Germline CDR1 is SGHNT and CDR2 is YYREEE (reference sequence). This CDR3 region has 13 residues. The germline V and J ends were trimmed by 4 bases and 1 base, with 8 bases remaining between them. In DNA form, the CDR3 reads TGTGCCAGCAGCCTCACCACGAACACTGAAGCTTTCTTT. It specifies CASSLTTNTEAFF. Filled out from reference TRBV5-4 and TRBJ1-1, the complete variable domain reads ETGVTQSPTHLIKTRGQQVTLRCSSQSGHNTVSWYQQALGQGPQFIFQYYREEENGRGNFPPRFSGLQFPNYSSELNVNALELDDSALYLCASSLTTNTEAFFGQGTRLTVV.

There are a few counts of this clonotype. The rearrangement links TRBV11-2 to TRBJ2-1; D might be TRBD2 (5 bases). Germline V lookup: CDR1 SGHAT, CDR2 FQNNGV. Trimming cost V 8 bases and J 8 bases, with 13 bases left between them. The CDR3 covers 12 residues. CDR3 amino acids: CASCLGADEQFF. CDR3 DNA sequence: TGTGCCAGCTGTCTGGGAGCGGATGAGCAGTTCTTC.

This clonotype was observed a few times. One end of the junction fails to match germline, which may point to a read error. CDR3 sequence: CASSLGQGRPQHF. CDR3 coding DNA: TGTGCCAGCAGCTTGGGCCAGGGACGGCCCCAGCATTTT. V usage is TRBV5-3 and J usage is TRBJ1-5; maybe TRBD1 (5 bases). TRBV5-3 is reported as an ORF; its role is uncertain. The CDR3 is 13 amino acids.

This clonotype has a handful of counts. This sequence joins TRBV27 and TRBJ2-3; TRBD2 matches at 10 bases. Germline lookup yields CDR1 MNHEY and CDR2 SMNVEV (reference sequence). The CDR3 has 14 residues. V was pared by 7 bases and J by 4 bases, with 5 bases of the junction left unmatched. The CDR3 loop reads CASKLAGVADTQYF. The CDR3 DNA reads TGTGCCAGCAAGCTAGCGGGAGTGGCAGATACGCAGTATTTT.

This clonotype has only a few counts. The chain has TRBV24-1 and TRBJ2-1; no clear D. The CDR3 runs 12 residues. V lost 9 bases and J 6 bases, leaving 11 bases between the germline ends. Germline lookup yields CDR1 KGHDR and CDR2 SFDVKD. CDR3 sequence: CATLSRFNEQFF. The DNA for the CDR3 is TGTGCCACCCTGTCCCGGTTCAATGAGCAGTTCTTC.

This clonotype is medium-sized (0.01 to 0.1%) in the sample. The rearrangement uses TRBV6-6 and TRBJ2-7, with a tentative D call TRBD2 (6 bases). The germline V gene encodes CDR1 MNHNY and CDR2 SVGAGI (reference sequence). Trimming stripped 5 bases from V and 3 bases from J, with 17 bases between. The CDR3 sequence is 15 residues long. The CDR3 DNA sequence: TGTGCCAGCAGTCCTACGGGAGAGGTCCTCTACGAGCAGTACTTC. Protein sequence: CASSPTGEVLYEQYF.

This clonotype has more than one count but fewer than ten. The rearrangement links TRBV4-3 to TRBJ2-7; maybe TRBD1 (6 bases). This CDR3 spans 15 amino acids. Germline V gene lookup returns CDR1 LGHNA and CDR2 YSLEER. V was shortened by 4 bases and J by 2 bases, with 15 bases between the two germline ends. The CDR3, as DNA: TGCGCCAGCAGCCCAAGCCCAGGGGCGACCTACGAGCAGTACTTC. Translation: CASSPSPGATYEQYF.

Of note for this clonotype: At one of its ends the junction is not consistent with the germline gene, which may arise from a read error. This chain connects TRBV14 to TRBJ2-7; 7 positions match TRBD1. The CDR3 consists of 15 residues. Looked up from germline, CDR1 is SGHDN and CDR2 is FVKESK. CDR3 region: CDSSQSQGYGREQYF. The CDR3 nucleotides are TGTGACAGCAGCCAATCACAGGGGTACGGCAGGGAGCAGTACTTC.

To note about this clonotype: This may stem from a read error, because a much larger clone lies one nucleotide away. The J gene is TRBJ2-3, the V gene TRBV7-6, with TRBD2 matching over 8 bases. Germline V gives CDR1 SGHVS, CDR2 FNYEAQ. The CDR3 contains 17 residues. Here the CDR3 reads CASSLGTGGASTATQYF. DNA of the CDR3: TGTGCCAGCAGCCTCGGTACGGGGGGGGCAAGCACAGCTACGCAGTATTTT.

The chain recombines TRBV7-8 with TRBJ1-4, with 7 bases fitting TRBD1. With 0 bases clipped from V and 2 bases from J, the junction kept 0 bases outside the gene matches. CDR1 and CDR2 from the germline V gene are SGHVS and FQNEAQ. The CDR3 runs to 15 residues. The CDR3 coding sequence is TGTGCCAGCAGCTTAGCCAGGGGGACTAATGAAAAACTGTTTTTT. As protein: CASSLARGTNEKLFF.

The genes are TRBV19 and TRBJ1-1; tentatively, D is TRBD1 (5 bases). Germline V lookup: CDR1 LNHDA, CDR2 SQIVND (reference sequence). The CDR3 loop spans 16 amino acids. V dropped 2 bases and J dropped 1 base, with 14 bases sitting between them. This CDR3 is CASSITRWDPNTEAFF. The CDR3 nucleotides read TGTGCCAGTAGTATAACCCGTTGGGACCCGAACACTGAAGCTTTCTTT.

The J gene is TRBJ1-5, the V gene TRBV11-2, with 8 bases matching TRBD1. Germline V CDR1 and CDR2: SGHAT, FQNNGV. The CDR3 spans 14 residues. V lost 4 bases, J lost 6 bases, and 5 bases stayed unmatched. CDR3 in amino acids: CASSSGGSAQPQHF. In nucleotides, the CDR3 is TGTGCCAGCAGCTCAGGGGGCAGCGCTCAGCCCCAGCATTTT.

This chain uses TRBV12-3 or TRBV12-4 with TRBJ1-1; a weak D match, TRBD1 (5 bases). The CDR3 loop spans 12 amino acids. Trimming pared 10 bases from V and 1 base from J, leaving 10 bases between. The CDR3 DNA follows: TGTGCCATCGACAGCGAGAACACTGAAGCTTTCTTT. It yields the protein CAIDSENTEAFF.

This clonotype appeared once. Here the CDR3 DNA reads TGCAGCGATCCCAGACAGGCCTATGGCTACACCTTC. Translating it yields CSDPRQAYGYTF. The chain combines TRBV29-1 with TRBJ1-2, with D perhaps matching TRBD1 (6 bases). The CDR3 runs to 12 residues. V was cut by 7 bases and J by 4 bases, with 13 bases left in between. CDR1 is SQVTM and CDR2 is ANQGSEA in the germline V gene. Based on the CDR3 plus reference TRBV29-1 and TRBJ1-2, the full variable domain is SAVISQKPSRDICQRGTSLTIQCQVDSQVTMMFWYRQQPGQSLTLIATANQGSEATYESGFVIDKFPISRPNLTFSTLTVSNMSPEDSSIYLCSDPRQAYGYTFGSGTRLTVV.

CDR3 sequence: CASSLAIDAERRGGGQYF. CDR3 coding DNA: TGTGCCAGCAGCTTAGCTATTGATGCGGAGCGGCGTGGCGGGGGGCAGTACTTC. V gene TRBV13 combines with J gene TRBJ2-7, with 7 nucleotides matching TRBD2. V was clipped by 1 base and J by 9 bases; unmatched bases: 21. Germline V gene lookup returns CDR1 PRHDT and CDR2 FYEKMQ (reference sequence). This CDR3 region has 18 residues. Full variable domain (rest looked up from reference TRBV13 and TRBJ2-7): AAGVIQSPRHLIKEKRETATLKCYPIPRHDTVYWYQQGPGQDPQFLISFYEKMQSDKGSIPDRFSAQQFSDYHSELNMSSLELGDSALYFCASSLAIDAERRGGGQYFGPGTRLTVT.

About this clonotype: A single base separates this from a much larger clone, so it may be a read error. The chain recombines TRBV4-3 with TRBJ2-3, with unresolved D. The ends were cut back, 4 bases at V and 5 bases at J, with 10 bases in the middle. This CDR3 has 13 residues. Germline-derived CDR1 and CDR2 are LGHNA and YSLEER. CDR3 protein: CASSRHHEDTQYF. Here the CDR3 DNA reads TGCGCCAGCAGCCGACATCATGAAGATACGCAGTATTTT.

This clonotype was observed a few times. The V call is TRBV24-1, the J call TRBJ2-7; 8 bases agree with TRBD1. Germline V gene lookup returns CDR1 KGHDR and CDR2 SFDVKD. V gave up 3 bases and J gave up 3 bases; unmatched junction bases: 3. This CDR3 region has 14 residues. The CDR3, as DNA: TGTGCCACCAGTGATGGAACAGGGGGCTACGAGCAGTACTTC. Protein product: CATSDGTGGYEQYF.

CDR3 sequence: CASGWGGGQPQHF. The CDR3 nucleotides read TGTGCCAGCGGATGGGGTGGGGGTCAGCCCCAGCATTTT. This chain uses TRBV28 with TRBJ1-5; possibly TRBD1 for D (5 bases). The CDR3 has 13 residues. CDR1 is MDHEN, CDR2 SYDVKM, per germline. Between the trimmed V and J ends, which lost 8 bases and 6 bases, there was a span of 14 bases.

The CDR3 DNA follows: TGCAGCGTTGAATGGTTACACCTCTCTGGAAACACCATATATTTT. Protein sequence: CSVEWLHLSGNTIYF. The chain uses TRBV29-1 and TRBJ1-3; unclear D gene. CDR3 size: 15 residues. Trimming left V 2 bases short and J 0 bases short, with 11 bases between. CDR1 and CDR2 (germline): SQVTM, ANQGSEA.

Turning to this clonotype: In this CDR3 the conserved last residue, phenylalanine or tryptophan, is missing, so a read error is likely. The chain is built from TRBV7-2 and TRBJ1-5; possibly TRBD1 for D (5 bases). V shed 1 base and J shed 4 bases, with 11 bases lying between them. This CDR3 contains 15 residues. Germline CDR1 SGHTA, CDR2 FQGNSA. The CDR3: CASSLVGVVNQPQHL. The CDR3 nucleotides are TGTGCCAGCAGCTTAGTAGGGGTGGTAAATCAGCCCCAGCATCTT.

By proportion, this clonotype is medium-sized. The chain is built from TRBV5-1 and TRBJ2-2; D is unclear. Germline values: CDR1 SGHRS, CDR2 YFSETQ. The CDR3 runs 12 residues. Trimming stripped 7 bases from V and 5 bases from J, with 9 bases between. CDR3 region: CASHRGTGELFF. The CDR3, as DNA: TGCGCCAGCCACCGAGGTACCGGGGAGCTGTTTTTT.

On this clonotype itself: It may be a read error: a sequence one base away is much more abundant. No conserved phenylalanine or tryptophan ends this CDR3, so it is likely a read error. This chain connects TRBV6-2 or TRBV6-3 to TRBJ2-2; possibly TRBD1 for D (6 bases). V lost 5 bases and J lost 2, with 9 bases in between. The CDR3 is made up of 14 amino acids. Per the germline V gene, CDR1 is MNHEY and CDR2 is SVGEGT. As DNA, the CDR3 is TGTGCCAGCAGTGGGACAACTAACACCGGGGAGCTGTTTTTA. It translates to CASSGTTNTGELFL.

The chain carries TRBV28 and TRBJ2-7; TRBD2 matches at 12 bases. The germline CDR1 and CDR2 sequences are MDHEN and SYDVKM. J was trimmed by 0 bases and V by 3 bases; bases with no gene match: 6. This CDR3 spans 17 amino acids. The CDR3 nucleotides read TGTGCCAGCAGTTTCCCGTCTAGCGGGAGGGCCTCCTACGAGCAGTACTTC. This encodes CASSFPSSGRASYEQYF.